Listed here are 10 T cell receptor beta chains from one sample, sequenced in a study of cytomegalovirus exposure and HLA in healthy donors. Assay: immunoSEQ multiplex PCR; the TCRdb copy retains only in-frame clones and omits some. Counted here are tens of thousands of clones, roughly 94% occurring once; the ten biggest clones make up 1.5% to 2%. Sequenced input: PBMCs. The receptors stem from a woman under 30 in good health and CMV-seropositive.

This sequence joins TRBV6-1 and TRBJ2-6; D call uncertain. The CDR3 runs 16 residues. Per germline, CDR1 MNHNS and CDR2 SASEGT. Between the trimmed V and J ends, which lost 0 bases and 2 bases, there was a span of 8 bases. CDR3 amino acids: CASSEARSAGANVLTF. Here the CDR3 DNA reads TGTGCCAGCAGTGAAGCCCGGAGTGCTGGGGCCAACGTCCTGACTTTC.

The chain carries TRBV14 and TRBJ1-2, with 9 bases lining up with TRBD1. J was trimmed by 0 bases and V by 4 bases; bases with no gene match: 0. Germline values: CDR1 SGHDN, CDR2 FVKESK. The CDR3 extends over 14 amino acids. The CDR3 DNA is TGTGCCAGCAGCCGGACAGGGGCTAACTATGGCTACACCTTC. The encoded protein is CASSRTGANYGYTF.

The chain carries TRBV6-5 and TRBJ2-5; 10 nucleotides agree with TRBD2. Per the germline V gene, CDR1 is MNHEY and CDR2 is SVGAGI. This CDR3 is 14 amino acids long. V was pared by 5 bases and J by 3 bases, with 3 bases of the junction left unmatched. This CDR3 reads CASSASGGEETQYF. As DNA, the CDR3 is TGTGCCAGCAGTGCCAGCGGGGGGGAAGAGACCCAGTACTTC.

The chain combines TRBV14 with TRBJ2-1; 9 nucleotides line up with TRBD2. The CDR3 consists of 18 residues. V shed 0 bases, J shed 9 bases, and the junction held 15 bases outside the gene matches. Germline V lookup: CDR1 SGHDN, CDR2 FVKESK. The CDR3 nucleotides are TGTGCCAGCAGCCAAGAGCCTCCCGGGACTAGCTTTGGGGGTGAGCAGTTCTTC. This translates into CASSQEPPGTSFGGEQFF.

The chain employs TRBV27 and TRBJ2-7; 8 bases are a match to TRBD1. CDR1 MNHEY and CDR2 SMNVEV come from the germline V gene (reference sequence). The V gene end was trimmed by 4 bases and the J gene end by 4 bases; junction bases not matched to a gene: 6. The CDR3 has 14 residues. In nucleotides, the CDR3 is TGTGCCAGCAGTTCCCTGGACAGGGTTTACGAGCAGTACTTC. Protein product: CASSSLDRVYEQYF.

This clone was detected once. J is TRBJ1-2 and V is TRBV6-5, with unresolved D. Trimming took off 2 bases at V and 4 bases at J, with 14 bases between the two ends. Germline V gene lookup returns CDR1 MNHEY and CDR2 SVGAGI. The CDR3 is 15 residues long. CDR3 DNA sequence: TGTGCCAGCAGTTACAGAGCGTCCCCGATCTATGGCTACACCTTC. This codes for CASSYRASPIYGYTF.

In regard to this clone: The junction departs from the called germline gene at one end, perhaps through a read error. The CDR3 region is CASSYLLTRGRDF. The CDR3, as DNA: TGTGCCAGCAGCTACCTTCTAACCCGAGGAAGAGACTTC. V usage is TRBV28 and J usage is TRBJ2-7; unclear D gene. The germline V gene encodes CDR1 MDHEN and CDR2 SYDVKM. CDR3 length: 13 amino acids.

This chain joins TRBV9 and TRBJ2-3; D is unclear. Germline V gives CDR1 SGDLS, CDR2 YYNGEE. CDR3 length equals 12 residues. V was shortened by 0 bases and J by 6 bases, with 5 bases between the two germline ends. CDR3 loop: CASSVVGDTQYF. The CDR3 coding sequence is TGTGCCAGCAGCGTAGTGGGCGATACGCAGTATTTT.

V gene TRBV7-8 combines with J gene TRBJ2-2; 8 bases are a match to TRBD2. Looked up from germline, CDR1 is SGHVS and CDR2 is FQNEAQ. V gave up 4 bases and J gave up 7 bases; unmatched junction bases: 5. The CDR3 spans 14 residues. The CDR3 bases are TGTGCCAGCAGCTCCGGGGGGGACGGCGGGGAGCTGTTTTTT. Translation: CASSSGGDGGELFF.

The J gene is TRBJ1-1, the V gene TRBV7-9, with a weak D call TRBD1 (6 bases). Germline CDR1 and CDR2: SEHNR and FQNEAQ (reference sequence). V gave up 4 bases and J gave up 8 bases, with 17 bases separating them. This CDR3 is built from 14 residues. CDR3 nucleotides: TGTGCCAGCAGCTCCTGGACAGTTAATGACGAAGCTTTCTTT. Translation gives CASSSWTVNDEAFF.